This record concerns one T cell receptor beta chain sequence. Generated by immunoSEQ multiplex PCR, the TCRdb table keeps only in-frame clones and is missing some. This sample carries approximately 2.4 million clones, 95% of them seen once, and the ten largest clones take approximately 0.13%. The data originate from a study of shared clonotypes between healthy human individuals. The germline gives CDR1 MGHRA, CDR2 YSYEKL. This CDR3 has 20 residues. Trimming cost V 4 bases and J 6 bases; bases outside gene matches: 26. Sequenced material: naive CD4+ T cells sorted from blood. The sample's subset: CD45RA+ positively selected. The TCR comes from a man between 18 and 29 years old in good health. The chain carries TRBV4-1 and TRBJ2-7; 8 nucleotides line up with TRBD2. CDR3 loop: CASSLPDPDSLPGGPVEQYF. CDR3 bases: TGCGCCAGCAGCCTCCCGGACCCTGATTCACTGCCGGGGGGGCCGGTCGAGCAGTACTTC.